Shown below are 17 T cell receptor beta chains from a single sample sequenced in a study of Ad26.COV2.S vaccination and SARS-CoV-2 variants (dated by TCRdb to the early 2020s). Library prep was done by the immunoSEQ multiplex PCR assay. This immuneACCESS table, as held by TCRdb, lists in-frame sequences with V and J called but not all clones. Of the missing ones, under half trace to an unresolved V gene in checked studies; the others have no known cause. The sample contains some 340,000 clones, around four fifths of them found a single time. 2% to 2.5% of the sample rests with the top ten. The sample's treatment or condition label is to be understood as: roughly 18 received Ad26.COV2.S at low or high dose, single or two shots; 5 received placebo; per-sample allocation not given. Repertoires of vaccine and placebo recipients were sequenced from samples collected on day 63 after the first injection.

The source was peripheral blood, collected in a trial of Ad26.COV2.S vaccine versus placebo. All receptors come from a person aged 18-60 years who received the Ad26.COV2.S COVID-19 vaccine or a placebo.

The chain is built from TRBV5-1 and TRBJ1-2, with TRBD1 matching over 11 bases. The CDR3 loop spans 18 amino acids. With 4 bases clipped from V and 0 bases from J, the junction kept 11 bases outside the gene matches. Germline V CDR1 and CDR2: SGHRS, YFSETQ. The CDR3 protein is CASSRTGQGASSNYGYTF. CDR3 DNA sequence: TGCGCCAGCAGCAGAACCGGACAGGGGGCCTCCTCTAACTATGGCTACACCTTC. Using reference TRBV5-1 and TRBJ1-2 for the parts outside the CDR3, the full variable domain is KAGVTQTPRYLIKTRGQQVTLSCSPISGHRSVSWYQQTPGQGLQFLFEYFSETQRNKGNFPGRFSGRQFSNSRSEMNVSTLELGDSALYLCASSRTGQGASSNYGYTFGSGTRLTVV.

This chain joins TRBV7-9 and TRBJ2-3; 11 bases map to TRBD1. CDR1 and CDR2 from the germline V gene are SEHNR and FQNEAQ (reference sequence). V lost 1 base to trimming and J lost 5 bases; unmatched junction nucleotides: 5. The CDR3 length is 16 residues. The CDR3 DNA reads TGTGCCAGCAGCTTAGAACCGGGACAGGGGGTAGATACGCAGTATTTT. Translation gives CASSLEPGQGVDTQYF.

The chain links TRBV15 to TRBJ2-3, with D possibly being TRBD1 (5 bases). This CDR3 is built from 16 residues. The V gene lost 0 bases and the J gene lost 1 base, with 11 bases spanning the gap. CDR1 is LNHNV and CDR2 is YYDKDF in the germline V gene (reference sequence). As DNA, the CDR3 is TGTGCCACCAGCAGAGATTCCCCACAGGGCACAGATACGCAGTATTTT. Its translation is CATSRDSPQGTDTQYF.

The chain couples TRBV12-3 or TRBV12-4 to TRBJ1-2; possible D gene TRBD1, 5 bases. V was trimmed by 8 bases and J by 8 bases, leaving 15 bases between them. This CDR3 region has 12 residues. The DNA of the CDR3 is TGTGCCAGCCGTCGAGGGGTCGGGGGCTACACCTTC. Translating gives CASRRGVGGYTF.

The rearrangement joins TRBV4-1 to TRBJ2-3; TRBD2 agrees at 10 bases. The CDR3 has 20 amino acids. With 1 base clipped from V and 0 bases from J, the junction kept 13 bases outside the gene matches. Germline assignment: CDR1 MGHRA and CDR2 YSYEKL. The CDR3 reads CASSQAPQRGGLISTDTQYF. CDR3 in DNA: TGCGCCAGCAGCCAAGCCCCTCAGCGGGGGGGCCTGATTAGCACAGATACGCAGTATTTT.

V gene TRBV3-1 (or the pseudogene TRBV3-2) combines with J gene TRBJ2-2, with D tentatively TRBD2 (7 bases). Germline assignment: CDR1 LGHDT and CDR2 YNNKEL (reference sequence). Deletions cut 8 bases from V and 4 bases from J, with 11 bases between. The CDR3 has 13 residues. The CDR3 coding sequence is TGTGCCAGCCGGGGGGCGCCCACCGGGGAGCTGTTTTTT. Residues: CASRGAPTGELFF.

This clone is a singleton in its sample. The chain recombines TRBV28 with TRBJ1-1; 8 bases align to TRBD1. CDR3 length equals 14 residues. V shed 5 bases, J shed 6 bases, and the junction held 8 bases outside the gene matches. In germline, CDR1 is MDHEN, CDR2 SYDVKM. CDR3 sequence (DNA): TGTGCCAGCAGTCGGACAGGGCCTGGGGCTGAAGCTTTCTTT. Translation gives CASSRTGPGAEAFF.

To note about this clone: One end of the junction fails to match germline, which may point to a read error. The gene calls are TRBV5-1 and TRBJ2-3; D unclear. This CDR3 contains 13 residues. CDR1 is SGHRS, CDR2 YFSETQ, per germline. CDR3 coding DNA: TGCGCCAGCAGCTTGGGTTCGGTGGACGCACGGCATTTT. It codes for CASSLGSVDARHF.

In its sample, this clone was seen a few times. V is TRBV9 and J is TRBJ2-2; 11 positions match TRBD2. CDR3 length: 16 residues. Germline CDR1 and CDR2: SGDLS and YYNGEE. Unmatched junction bases numbered 6, after V lost 4 bases and J lost 4 bases. CDR3 loop: CASSLSGGALTGELFF. In nucleotides, the CDR3 is TGTGCCAGCAGCCTTAGCGGGGGGGCTCTCACCGGGGAGCTGTTTTTT.

V usage is TRBV28 and J usage is TRBJ1-2; 7 bases are a match to TRBD1. Germline CDR1 and CDR2: MDHEN and SYDVKM. The CDR3 is 14 residues long. Trimming removed 6 bases from V and 7 bases from J; junction bases left unmatched: 11. CDR3 sequence: CASRPQGVVGGYTF. The CDR3 coding sequence is TGTGCCAGCAGACCTCAGGGGGTTGTGGGTGGCTACACCTTC.

The chain recombines TRBV12-3 or TRBV12-4 with TRBJ1-5, with unresolved D. The V end was cut by 1 base, the J end by 8 bases, with 9 bases between. The CDR3 spans 13 residues. The CDR3 loop is CASSLGEVKPQHF. In DNA, the CDR3 is TGTGCCAGCAGTTTAGGGGAAGTTAAGCCCCAGCATTTT.

This clone was recorded many times. This chain connects TRBV6-1 to TRBJ1-1; tentatively, D is TRBD1 (6 bases). The CDR3 loop spans 15 amino acids. Germline CDR1 and CDR2: MNHNS and SASEGT. V shed 1 base and J shed 7 bases, with 16 bases lying between them. CDR3 sequence (DNA): TGTGCCAGCAGTGAAGGCCACGGGACAATCGGTGAAGCTTTCTTT. Protein product: CASSEGHGTIGEAFF.

The chain uses TRBV6-1 and TRBJ1-6; a possible D gene is TRBD1 (5 bases). Germline values: CDR1 MNHNS, CDR2 SASEGT. The CDR3 is 16 residues long. V shed 4 bases and J shed 5 bases, with 15 bases lying between them. This CDR3 is CASSAGKGRHNSPLHF. For the CDR3, the DNA is TGTGCCAGCAGTGCTGGTAAGGGGAGGCATAATTCACCCCTCCACTTT.

This chain uses TRBV6-6 with TRBJ2-1, with 13 positions matching TRBD2. CDR1 is MNHNY and CDR2 is SVGAGI in the germline V gene (reference sequence). V dropped 4 bases and J dropped 7; count of bases not matched to a gene: 7. This CDR3 spans 16 amino acids. CDR3 in DNA: TGTGCCAGCAGTTCCCCGGGACTAGCGGGGAAGAATGAGCAGTTCTTC. Its protein product is CASSSPGLAGKNEQFF.

V usage is TRBV5-1 and J usage is TRBJ2-7; the match to TRBD1 covers 11 bases. CDR1 and CDR2 from the germline V gene are SGHRS and YFSETQ. This CDR3 comprises 18 residues. With V trimmed by 4 bases and J by 4 bases, 16 bases remained unmatched. In DNA, the CDR3 is TGCGCCAGCAGCCCCCGAAACCGATGGACAGGGGGCCAGTACGAGCAGTACTTC. This encodes CASSPRNRWTGGQYEQYF.

This chain connects TRBV7-9 to TRBJ1-2, with D uncertain. CDR3 length: 14 residues. Germline lookup yields CDR1 SEHNR and CDR2 FQNEAQ (reference sequence). Between the trimmed V and J ends, which lost 5 bases and 4 bases, there was a span of 14 bases. Here the CDR3 reads CASSPPSWVYGYTF. As DNA, the CDR3 is TGTGCCAGCAGCCCTCCGTCCTGGGTCTATGGCTACACCTTC.

The genes are TRBV7-9 and TRBJ1-4; TRBD1 agrees at 7 bases. The CDR3 is 14 residues long. The V and J ends lost 5 bases and 8 bases, in that order; junction bases with no gene match: 8. CDR1 is SEHNR and CDR2 is FQNEAQ in the germline V gene (reference sequence). The CDR3 region has the DNA TGTGCCAGCAGCCAGACAGGGATTGACGAAAAACTGTTTTTT. It yields the protein CASSQTGIDEKLFF.